This TCR beta chain came from a study of blood T cell repertoires in COVID-19. Profiled with immunoSEQ multiplex PCR; TCRdb holds only in-frame clones, not every one. The data show roughly 190,000 clones, roughly 89% seen once. Germline V gene data show CDR1 as MNHNY and CDR2 as SVGAGI (reference sequence). This CDR3 contains 11 residues. Trimming removed 6 bases from V and 3 bases from J, with 5 bases in between. The sequenced sample consisted of PBMCs or T cells enriched from blood (not recorded which). This chain links TRBV6-6 with TRBJ1-2, with D possibly TRBD1 on 5 matching bases. This receptor was obtained from a woman aged 25 to 39 who had been exposed to COVID-19. The DNA for the CDR3 is TGTGCCAGCAGACAGGACTATGGCTACACCTTC. Its protein is CASRQDYGYTF.